The sequence of this T cell receptor (beta chain) was determined in a study of T cell changes during pregnancy in multiple sclerosis. V was clipped by 2 bases and J by 0 bases; unmatched bases: 4. The CDR3 spans 15 residues. Germline CDR1 is MNHNS and CDR2 is SASEGT. Here immunoSEQ multiplex PCR was the method, and the copy in TCRdb shows in-frame clones only, minus some. The repertoire consists of tens of thousands of clones, with around 92% occurring once and the leading ten covering approximately 2.2%. The sequences come from peripheral blood, collected after pregnancy. The chain carries TRBV6-1 and TRBJ2-7, with 7 bases identical to TRBD2. This receptor was identified in a female donor with multiple sclerosis, enrolled in a pregnancy study. CDR3 bases: TGTGCCAGCAGTGAACAGGCGGGGGACTCCTACGAGCAGTACTTC. This encodes CASSEQAGDSYEQYF.